This T cell receptor (beta chain) was captured in a study of blood T cell repertoires in COVID-19. About the study: Whether acute or convalescent, the COVID-19 samples came from the United States, Italy and Spain.

The V end lost 5 bases, the J end lost 6 bases, and 16 bases lay between the germline ends. The V gene's germline CDR1 is LNHDA and CDR2 SQIVND (reference sequence). This CDR3 spans 15 amino acids. Repertoires were generated with immunoSEQ multiplex PCR, while TCRdb's copy carries only in-frame clones and drops some. Here the sample spans approximately 170,000 clones, approximately 86% being singletons. This clone was seen a handful of times. This TCR was sampled from a man aged 70-80 years with acute or convalescent COVID-19. Sequencing used peripheral blood. The chain uses TRBV19 and TRBJ2-2; D perhaps matches TRBD1 (5 bases). CDR3 sequence: CASSQSRVGAGELFF. The CDR3 nucleotides are TGTGCCAGTAGTCAATCTAGGGTAGGGGCCGGGGAGCTGTTTTTT. The full variable domain, rest sourced from reference TRBV19 and TRBJ2-2, is DGGITQSPKYLFRKEGQNVTLSCEQNLNHDAMYWYRQDPGQGLRLIYYSQIVNDFQKGDIAEGYSVSREKKESFPLTVTSAQKNPTAFYLCASSQSRVGAGELFFGEGSRLTVL.